This T cell receptor (beta chain) was observed in a study of blood T cell repertoires in COVID-19. Overall study context: The United States, Italy and Spain were the sources of the acute and convalescent COVID-19 samples. From T cells, B-cell-depleted T cells, or PBMCs came the material, which was cDNA or gDNA.

The CDR3 loop spans 17 amino acids. Germline lookup yields CDR1 KGHSH and CDR2 LQKENI. Unmatched junction bases numbered 4, after V lost 3 bases and J lost 2 bases. In the authors' methods: Nucleated cell counts were estimated from reference gene primer amplification. The repertoire was sequenced with immunoSEQ multiplex PCR; TCRdb's copy has only in-frame clones and lacks some. Clonal size and the V and J genes are those of that table, whereas D and trimming came from the DNA. The sample carries about 250,000 clones, around 86% recorded once. The sequence was obtained from a woman between 40 and 55 years old who had recovered from COVID-19. The sample consisted of peripheral blood. The chain uses TRBV18 and TRBJ2-6; 10 nucleotides line up with TRBD1. This CDR3 is CASSPTGGATGANVLTF. CDR3 nucleotides: TGTGCCAGCTCACCGACAGGGGGCGCGACTGGGGCCAACGTCCTGACTTTC.